Listed below are T cell receptor beta chains from one sample, sequenced in a study of blood T cell repertoires in COVID-19. Sequenced by immunoSEQ multiplex PCR; TCRdb stores in-frame clones only, minus some. The sample includes some 300,000 clones, 87% seen only once; the top ten take 1%. Sequencing was performed on PBMCs or T cells enriched from blood (not recorded which). The source is a woman under 40 who had recovered from COVID-19. Each CDR3 is given with its conserved first and last residue. D genes are given only for firm matches. Size values are once, few and many counts, or a class for expanded clones, and some rows have none.

-,TRBJ1-2,TRBV28,-,CASRRLESYTF,TGTGCCAGCAGGCGGCTGGAGTCCTACACCTTC
TRBD1,TRBJ1-3,TRBV5-8,-,CASSFRDRVSGNTIYF,TGTGCCAGCAGCTTTCGGGACAGGGTGTCTGGAAACACCATATATTTT
TRBD1,TRBJ1-5,TRBV12-3/TRBV12-4,-,CASSLGGSQPQHF,TGTGCCAGCAGCCTAGGGGGCTCTCAGCCCCAGCATTTT
TRBD1,TRBJ1-2,TRBV18,-,CASSQTGATNYGYTF,TGTGCCAGCTCCCAGACAGGGGCGACTAACTATGGCTACACCTTC
-,TRBJ2-3,TRBV11-2,-,CASTAHRATDTQYF,TGTGCCAGCACAGCTCACAGGGCCACAGATACGCAGTATTTT
TRBD1,TRBJ1-2,TRBV9,-,CASSPQGQINYGYTF,TGTGCCAGCAGCCCCCAGGGACAGATTAACTATGGCTACACCTTC
-,TRBJ2-5,TRBV6-2/TRBV6-3,-,CASSLGQGDQETQYF,TGTGCCAGCAGCCTGGGGCAGGGCGACCAAGAGACCCAGTACTTC
TRBD1,TRBJ2-7,TRBV19,-,CASSIWDGGQGYEQYF,TGTGCCAGTAGTATATGGGACGGGGGACAGGGGTACGAGCAGTACTTC
-,TRBJ1-4,TRBV30,-,CAVTAGPREKLFF,TGTGCCGTGACAGCGGGACCCCGAGAAAAACTGTTTTTT
-,TRBJ1-2,TRBV27,once,CASSLKQGGYGYTF,TGTGCCAGCAGTTTAAAGCAGGGAGGGTATGGCTACACCTTC
-,TRBJ2-7,TRBV5-6,few,CASSLGAGDYEQYF,TGTGCCAGCAGCTTGGGGGCAGGGGACTACGAGCAGTACTTC
-,TRBJ1-6,TRBV12-5,few,CASGLVGGGGASPLHF,TGTGCTAGTGGTTTGGTCGGAGGAGGGGGGGCTTCACCCCTCCACTTT
TRBD1,TRBJ1-6,TRBV18,-,CASSQGQGARNSPLHF,TGTGCCAGCTCCCAAGGACAGGGGGCGCGTAATTCACCCCTCCACTTT
-,TRBJ2-5,TRBV10-3,-,CATHPGQGREETQYF,TGTGCCACCCATCCGGGGCAGGGGCGAGAAGAGACCCAGTACTTC
-,TRBJ1-5,TRBV2,-,CASRSGGSQPQHF,TGTGCCAGCAGGTCCGGTGGGAGCCAGCCCCAGCATTTT
TRBD2,TRBJ2-3,TRBV5-4,-,CASSLGTSGGISTDTQYF,TGTGCCAGCAGCTTAGGGACTAGCGGGGGAATAAGCACAGATACGCAGTATTTT
TRBD1,TRBJ2-5,TRBV15,-,CATSRGDRGFVQETQYF,TGTGCCACCAGCAGAGGGGACAGGGGGTTTGTCCAAGAGACCCAGTACTTC
-,TRBJ2-3,TRBV12-3/TRBV12-4,-,CASSLAGAHTQYF,TGTGCCAGCAGTTTAGCTGGGGCTCATACGCAGTATTTT
TRBD1,TRBJ1-5,TRBV4-2,few,CASSQATGTGGNQPQHF,TGTGCCAGCAGCCAAGCGACCGGGACAGGGGGCAATCAGCCCCAGCATTTT
TRBD1,TRBJ1-6,TRBV19,-,CASSTPSGTEYSPLHF,TGTGCCAGTAGTACTCCCTCCGGGACAGAATATTCACCCCTCCACTTT
TRBD1,TRBJ2-7,TRBV9,-,CASSVGDRGYEQYF,TGTGCCAGCAGCGTAGGGGACAGGGGGTACGAGCAGTACTTC
TRBD1,TRBJ2-7,TRBV7-2,once,CASSSWTGTYEQYF,TGTGCCAGCAGCTCCTGGACAGGAACCTACGAGCAGTACTTC
TRBD1,TRBJ1-1,TRBV5-4,-,CASSVPGQRLNTEAFF,TGTGCCAGCAGCGTACCGGGACAGCGACTCAACACTGAAGCTTTCTTT
-,TRBJ2-5,TRBV6-5,-,CASSYSGATETQYF,TGTGCCAGCAGTTACTCTGGGGCTACGGAGACCCAGTACTTC
TRBD1,TRBJ2-1,TRBV19,-,CASSIFPGQGTNEQFF,TGTGCCAGTAGTATTTTCCCGGGACAGGGGACGAATGAGCAGTTCTTC
-,TRBJ2-3,TRBV14,-,CASRTQGRGDTQYF,TGTGCCAGCAGAACCCAGGGGCGCGGAGATACGCAGTATTTT
-,TRBJ2-1,TRBV21-1,-,CASSPMGLAGGISYNEQFF,TGTGCCAGCAGCCCCATGGGACTAGCGGGGGGCATCTCCTACAATGAGCAGTTCTTC
TRBD1,TRBJ1-5,TRBV6-1,-,CASSEARGLETGESNQPQHF,TGTGCCAGCAGTGAAGCGCGGGGTTTGGAAACAGGGGAGAGCAATCAGCCCCAGCATTTT
-,TRBJ1-4,TRBV20-1,-,CSASPQGPYEKLFF,TGCAGTGCTAGTCCACAGGGCCCCTATGAAAAACTGTTTTTT
-,TRBJ2-5,TRBV21-1,-,CASSKDAEVRAGGKETQYF,TGTGCCAGCAGCAAAGATGCCGAGGTGAGAGCAGGGGGTAAGGAGACCCAGTACTTC
-,TRBJ2-3,TRBV19,-,CASSSRGRDTQYF,TGTGCCAGTAGTTCCAGGGGAAGAGATACGCAGTATTTT
TRBD1,TRBJ1-2,TRBV20-1,-,CSASPRLDREHPGYGYTF,TGCAGTGCTAGTCCGCGTTTGGACAGGGAACACCCTGGCTATGGCTACACCTTC
TRBD1,TRBJ2-5,TRBV2,-,CASSERTGYETQYF,TGTGCCAGCAGTGAGAGGACAGGGTACGAGACCCAGTACTTC
TRBD1,TRBJ1-5,TRBV19,-,CASSLKWDSFQPQHF,TGTGCCAGTAGCCTCAAATGGGACAGTTTTCAGCCCCAGCATTTT
-,TRBJ1-2,TRBV4-1,-,CASSQGGIGYTF,TGCGCCAGCAGCCAAGGAGGGATTGGCTACACCTTC
-,TRBJ1-2,TRBV2,-,CASSQGTNYGYTF,TGTGCCAGCAGTCAGGGAACAAACTATGGCTACACCTTC
-,TRBJ1-1,TRBV6-5,-,CASSQGMNTEAFF,TGTGCCAGCTCTCAGGGGATGAACACTGAAGCTTTCTTT
-,TRBJ1-1,TRBV18,-,CASSPPGYGTEAFF,TGTGCCAGCTCACCTCCCGGTTACGGCACTGAAGCTTTCTTT
-,TRBJ1-4,TRBV6-6,-,CASFDRKNEKLFF,TGTGCCAGCTTCGACAGGAAGAATGAAAAACTGTTTTTT
-,TRBJ1-3,TRBV6-6,-,CASRTPGGSGNTIYF,TGTGCCAGTAGAACTCCGGGCGGGTCTGGAAACACCATATATTTT
TRBD1,TRBJ1-4,TRBV12-5,-,CASGLGQGSAENEKLFF,TGTGCTAGTGGTTTGGGACAGGGGTCCGCGGAGAATGAAAAACTGTTTTTT
TRBD1,TRBJ2-7,TRBV10-3,-,CAISDSGTGAYEQYF,TGTGCCATCAGTGATTCCGGGACAGGGGCCTACGAGCAGTACTTC
TRBD1,TRBJ1-2,TRBV6-5,-,CASSSPGTGDYGYTF,TGTGCCAGCAGTTCCCCGGGGACAGGGGACTATGGCTACACCTTC